Listed below are T cell receptor beta chains from one sample, sequenced in a study of cytomegalovirus exposure and HLA in healthy donors. TCRdb's copy holds only in-frame clones and misses some; the assay was immunoSEQ multiplex PCR. This table has around 150,000 clones, around 76% appearing once. Material for sequencing was PBMCs. The receptors here all came from a man younger than 35 in good health and CMV-seronegative. Both conserved end residues are part of each CDR3. Fields, in order: V gene, CDR3 protein.

v_gene: TRBV5-5; CDR3aa: CASSDPGYEQYF
v_gene: TRBV7-2; CDR3aa: CASSFRPGDTDTQYF
v_gene: TRBV6-4; CDR3aa: CATADCHYEQYF
v_gene: TRBV15; CDR3aa: CATSNAQGLAEQFF
v_gene: TRBV2; CDR3aa: CASSEAREKGYEQYF
v_gene: TRBV7-9; CDR3aa: CASSLMFGGAEREQYF
v_gene: TRBV27; CDR3aa: CASSFVNQPQHF
v_gene: TRBV10-3; CDR3aa: CAIRGTSGTRRGDEQYF
v_gene: TRBV9; CDR3aa: CASSVQGGNTIYF
v_gene: TRBV15; CDR3aa: CATSRPRADTQYF
v_gene: TRBV29-1; CDR3aa: CSVRGADQETQYF
v_gene: TRBV27; CDR3aa: CASSPLGGGTQPQHF
v_gene: TRBV30; CDR3aa: CAWSVGLAGLETQYF
v_gene: TRBV9; CDR3aa: CASSVGMGAYGYTF
v_gene: TRBV27; CDR3aa: CASSTPAGGSYEQYF
v_gene: TRBV9; CDR3aa: CASSAGLAARETQYF
v_gene: TRBV7-9; CDR3aa: CASSPPGGPYEQYF
v_gene: TRBV7-8; CDR3aa: CASSLVGVNTEAFF
v_gene: TRBV7-9; CDR3aa: CASSLVQATTNEKLFF
v_gene: TRBV6-5; CDR3aa: CASRDDRDSYEQYF
v_gene: TRBV5-1; CDR3aa: CASRHTQTGAPLYGYTF
v_gene: TRBV7-9; CDR3aa: CASSHLGRRGQNEQFF
v_gene: TRBV7-9; CDR3aa: CASSLGGGRNSNEKLFF
v_gene: TRBV19; CDR3aa: CASRDSAYTDTQYF
v_gene: TRBV7-6; CDR3aa: CASSLEPGNLYNEQFF
v_gene: TRBV5-1; CDR3aa: CASSLSSVRNYEQYF
v_gene: TRBV9; CDR3aa: CASSAISTGTGAGNTIYF
v_gene: TRBV28; CDR3aa: CASSPNTDTQYF
v_gene: TRBV11-3; CDR3aa: CASSSYRETDTEAFF
v_gene: TRBV6-1; CDR3aa: CASRGLAGDETQYF
v_gene: TRBV29-1; CDR3aa: CSVKGQGVNTEAFF
v_gene: TRBV9; CDR3aa: CASSGGLAGNSYEQYF
v_gene: TRBV6-1; CDR3aa: CASSGQGGNTIYF
v_gene: TRBV27; CDR3aa: CASSLSVGRATGELFF
v_gene: TRBV27; CDR3aa: CASSLIGTSGRLGETQYF
v_gene: TRBV19; CDR3aa: CASSKQAKWSYEQYF
v_gene: TRBV4-1; CDR3aa: CASSQAPPPPREQYF
v_gene: TRBV28; CDR3aa: CASSFGLAGFQETQYF
v_gene: TRBV9; CDR3aa: CASSEQGTDTQYF
v_gene: TRBV28; CDR3aa: CASTPGLVSGSISETQYF
v_gene: TRBV7-9; CDR3aa: CASSYAGTGYSNQPQHF
v_gene: TRBV11-3; CDR3aa: CASSLDQAGGTDTQYF
v_gene: TRBV19; CDR3aa: CASSSGTVKNEQFF
v_gene: TRBV5-1; CDR3aa: CASSQTSGRTDTQYF
v_gene: TRBV5-8; CDR3aa: CASSLRQGLANEKLFF
v_gene: TRBV7-3; CDR3aa: CASSQNKNSPLHF
v_gene: TRBV15; CDR3aa: CATSRDAGTSEKLFF
v_gene: TRBV4-1; CDR3aa: CASSQDGQLNTEAFF
v_gene: TRBV7-3; CDR3aa: CASSLSPTDTQYF